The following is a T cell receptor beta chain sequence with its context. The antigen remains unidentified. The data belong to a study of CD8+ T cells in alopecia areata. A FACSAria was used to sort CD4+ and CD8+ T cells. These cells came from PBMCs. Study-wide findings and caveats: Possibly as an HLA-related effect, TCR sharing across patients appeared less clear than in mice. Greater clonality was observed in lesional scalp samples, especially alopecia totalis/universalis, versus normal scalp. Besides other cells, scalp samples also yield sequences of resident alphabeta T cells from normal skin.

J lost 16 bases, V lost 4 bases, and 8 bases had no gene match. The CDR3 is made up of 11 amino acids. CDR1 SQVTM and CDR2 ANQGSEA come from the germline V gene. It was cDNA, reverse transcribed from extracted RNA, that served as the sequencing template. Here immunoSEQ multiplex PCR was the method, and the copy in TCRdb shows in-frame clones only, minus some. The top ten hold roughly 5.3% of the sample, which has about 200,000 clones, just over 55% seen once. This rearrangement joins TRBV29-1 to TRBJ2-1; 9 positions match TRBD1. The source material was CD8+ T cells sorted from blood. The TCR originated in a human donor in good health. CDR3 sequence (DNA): TGCAGCGTTGCAGGGACAGGGCCCCCCTTCTTC. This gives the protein CSVAGTGPPFF.